Following are 13 T cell receptor beta chains from one sample sequenced in a study of early T cells in non-severe SARS-CoV-2 infection. Via MiXCR, TCRdb re-called the 5' RACE reads, giving one row per CDR3 protein. The sample consists of tens of thousands of distinct CDR3 sequences, 10% to 15% of them appearing once. The sequenced material came from whole blood. These receptors originate from an adult who was a healthcare worker with PCR-confirmed SARS-CoV-2 infection or an uninfected control (not recorded which).

There are many counts of this clonotype. J is TRBJ1-2 and V is TRBV20-1; D is possibly TRBD1 (5 bases). The V and J ends lost 6 bases and 8 bases respectively, with 10 bases between them. CDR3 length: 10 residues. The germline gives CDR1 DFQATT, CDR2 SNEGSKA (reference sequence). The CDR3 DNA follows: TGCAGTGCAGGGGAAGTCGGCTACACCTTC. Translation: CSAGEVGYTF.

This clonotype was found a few times. The chain recombines TRBV12-3 or TRBV12-4 with TRBJ1-6, with D possibly matching TRBD1 (5 bases). CDR3 size: 17 residues. The V and J ends lost 7 bases and 0 bases respectively, with 16 bases between them. The CDR3 protein is CASTLKTASSYNSPLHF. The CDR3 region has the DNA TGTGCCAGCACCCTGAAGACAGCGAGCTCCTATAATTCACCCCTCCACTTT.

This clonotype occurred many times. V is TRBV29-1 and J is TRBJ1-1; D is uncertain. The germline CDR1 and CDR2 sequences are SQVTM and ANQGSEA. The CDR3 sequence is 11 residues long. Trimming removed 7 bases at V and 1 base at J, with 7 bases between. CDR3 amino acids: CSATANTEAFF. The CDR3 DNA is TGCAGCGCTACAGCGAACACTGAAGCTTTCTTT.

In this sample, this clonotype turned up a few times. The chain recombines TRBV14 with TRBJ2-2; D is uncertain. There are 13 residues in the CDR3. Trimming removed 0 bases at V and 6 bases at J, with 5 bases between. Per the germline V gene, CDR1 is SGHDN and CDR2 is FVKESK. CDR3 in DNA: TGTGCCAGCAGCCAAGATCTGGCCGGGGAGCTGTTTTTT. It translates to CASSQDLAGELFF.

The CDR3 coding sequence is TGCGCCAGCAGTGGGGGACTAGCGGGGGATTACAATGAGCAGTTCTTC. Its protein is CASSGGLAGDYNEQFF. The V gene is TRBV10-2, the J gene TRBJ2-1, with 14 bases matching TRBD2. V gave up 4 bases and J gave up 4 bases; unmatched junction bases: 3. CDR3 length equals 16 residues. In germline, CDR1 is WSHSY, CDR2 SAAADI.

The rearrangement links TRBV3-1 to TRBJ2-7, with TRBD1 matching 8 bases. Germline CDR1 reads LGHDT; CDR2 reads YNNKEL (reference sequence). Unmatched junction bases numbered 5, after V lost 1 base and J lost 6 bases. This CDR3 is built from 14 residues. CDR3 DNA: TGTGCCAGCAGCCAAGTGCAGGGGGCAGCCGAGCAGTACTTC. Translation: CASSQVQGAAEQYF.

This chain joins TRBV29-1 and TRBJ2-1; 7 bases match TRBD1. Trimming cost V 4 bases and J 8 bases; bases outside gene matches: 8. Germline values: CDR1 SQVTM, CDR2 ANQGSEA. The CDR3 has 13 amino acids. CDR3 loop: CSVGPRGIHEQFF. For the CDR3, the DNA is TGCAGCGTTGGCCCCAGGGGGATACATGAGCAGTTCTTC.

This clonotype has ten or more counts. V is TRBV12-3 or TRBV12-4 and J is TRBJ1-2; 10 bases map to TRBD1. This CDR3 region has 13 residues. The V gene end was trimmed by 5 bases and the J gene end by 4 bases; junction bases not matched to a gene: 1. This chain's CDR3 is CASSRDRGYGYTF. For the CDR3, the DNA is TGTGCCAGCAGTCGGGACAGGGGCTATGGCTACACCTTC.

In DNA form, the CDR3 reads TGTGCCAACGGTGGACCAGGAGCTGAAGCTTTCTTT. Its protein product is CANGGPGAEAFF. The chain carries TRBV10-3 and TRBJ1-1, with D hard to call. Trimming left V 10 bases short and J 6 bases short, with 15 bases between. The CDR3 has 12 amino acids. CDR1 is ENHRY and CDR2 is SYGVKD in the germline V gene.

CDR3 in amino acids: CASSPGQATYEQYF. CDR3 bases: TGCGCCAGCAGCCCTGGACAGGCAACCTACGAGCAGTACTTC. The chain is built from TRBV5-1 and TRBJ2-7, with 7 bases lining up with TRBD1. The ends lost 4 bases at V and 2 bases at J; junction bases unmatched: 6. This CDR3 is built from 14 residues. CDR1 SGHRS and CDR2 YFSETQ come from the germline V gene.

The chain links TRBV7-9 to TRBJ2-7; either TRBD1 or TRBD2 may supply D (6 bases each). The V gene's germline CDR1 is SEHNR and CDR2 FQNEAQ (reference sequence). There are 13 residues in the CDR3. With 3 bases removed from V and 5 bases from J, the gap between germline ends came to 11 bases. The CDR3 DNA reads as TGTGCCAGCAGCTTCGGGGGCAGCCACGAGCAGTACTTC. Translating it yields CASSFGGSHEQYF.

The V and J genes are TRBV5-1 and TRBJ1-3; 7 bases match TRBD1. Trimming took 4 bases from V and 0 from J; bases not matched to a gene: 4. The germline V gene encodes CDR1 SGHRS and CDR2 YFSETQ. This CDR3 is built from 15 residues. The CDR3 coding sequence is TGCGCCAGCAGCAAGGACAGGAACTCTGGAAACACCATATATTTT. Protein sequence: CASSKDRNSGNTIYF. The complete variable domain, with remaining parts taken from reference TRBV5-1 and TRBJ1-3, reads KAGVTQTPRYLIKTRGQQVTLSCSPISGHRSVSWYQQTPGQGLQFLFEYFSETQRNKGNFPGRFSGRQFSNSRSEMNVSTLELGDSALYLCASSKDRNSGNTIYFGEGSWLTVV.

The gene calls are TRBV7-9 and TRBJ1-2; no firm D call. Trimming removed 3 bases at V and 4 bases at J, with 15 bases between. The germline V gene encodes CDR1 SEHNR and CDR2 FQNEAQ (reference sequence). The CDR3 runs to 15 residues. The CDR3 region is CASSFLNRAIYGYTF. The CDR3 DNA is TGTGCCAGCAGCTTCTTAAACAGAGCCATCTATGGCTACACCTTC.